Each of the 5 T cell receptor beta chains below was sequenced from the same sample in a study of T-cell memory formation after mild COVID-19. TCRdb ran MiXCR on the 5' RACE reads and lists one entry per CDR3 protein. The sample gives some 120,000 distinct CDR3 sequences, about 15% of which show up once; approximately 5.5% is in the top ten. Sequencing was done on a sample of PBMCs or a T cell subset sorted from them (not recorded which). All receptors come from a young man who had mild COVID-19 (a few samples of this study predate the infection). Cell type and time point are not known.

This rearrangement joins TRBV20-1 to TRBJ2-3; the match to TRBD2 covers 12 bases. V lost 3 bases and J lost 9; bases outside the gene matches: 1. The CDR3 is 12 amino acids. Germline V lookup: CDR1 DFQATT, CDR2 SNEGSKA (reference sequence). CDR3 in DNA: TGCAGTGCTAGGGGACTAGCGGGCACGCAGTATTTT. It translates to CSARGLAGTQYF.

This clonotype was observed a few times. This sequence joins TRBV20-1 and TRBJ2-3; 9 bases are shared with TRBD2. Germline CDR1 is DFQATT and CDR2 is SNEGSKA (reference sequence). The CDR3 contains 13 residues. After removal of 5 bases from V and 4 bases from J, the junction contained 4 bases not matched to a gene. CDR3 DNA: TGCAGTGCTCTAGCGGGGAACGCAGATACGCAGTATTTT. Its protein product is CSALAGNADTQYF.

This clonotype appeared a few times. The chain joins TRBV18 to TRBJ2-7, with a tentative D call TRBD1 (6 bases). The CDR3 has 13 residues. Per germline, CDR1 KGHSH and CDR2 LQKENI. Between the trimmed V and J ends, which lost 8 bases and 3 bases, there was a span of 14 bases. The CDR3 bases are TGTGCCAGCACGGACAGAGCCGTCTACGAGCAGTACTTC. Translation gives CASTDRAVYEQYF.

In this sample, this clonotype turned up many times. The chain combines TRBV7-8 with TRBJ2-7; 8 nucleotides align to TRBD1. The germline gives CDR1 SGHVS, CDR2 FQNEAQ. With V trimmed by 4 bases and J by 5 bases, 4 bases remained unmatched. The CDR3 loop spans 13 amino acids. CDR3 region: CASSWTGRNEQYF. The CDR3 DNA sequence: TGTGCCAGCAGCTGGACAGGGAGGAACGAGCAGTACTTC.

The V and J genes are TRBV11-2 and TRBJ2-7; D is perhaps TRBD2 (7 bases). The CDR3 runs 15 residues. Germline-derived CDR1 and CDR2 are SGHAT and FQNNGV. V lost 3 bases and J 6 bases, leaving 18 bases between the germline ends. The CDR3 here is CASSFAGGGGGEQYF. The DNA for the CDR3 is TGTGCCAGCAGCTTCGCAGGTGGGGGGGGCGGCGAGCAGTACTTC.